Each of the 11 T cell receptor beta chains below was sequenced from the same sample in a study of human T cells and chemical hapten exposure. TCRdb processed the RACE reads anew with MiXCR; each CDR3 protein has one entry. Among fewer than 500,000 distinct CDR3 sequences listed, 4.8% were seen once. Time point: patch test 1, 2 weeks after DPC sensitization. Treatment noted: therapeutic diphenylcyclopropenone sensitization with weekly scalp DPC. Sequenced here: whole blood, sampled in connection with sensitization to the hapten diphenylcyclopropenone (DPC). The source is a woman aged 45 to 65 with alopecia areata. Some clones in this sample may be carry-over from other donors' samples.

This rearrangement joins TRBV5-1 to TRBJ1-6; possibly TRBD1 for D (6 bases). Germline values: CDR1 SGHRS, CDR2 YFSETQ. This CDR3 is built from 15 residues. V was cut by 5 bases and J by 7 bases, with 16 bases left in between. The CDR3 nucleotides are TGCGCCAGCAGAGACGTGAACAGGGACAATTCACCCCTCCACTTT. Protein product: CASRDVNRDNSPLHF.

This clonotype came up many times. The V and J genes are TRBV28 and TRBJ1-1; D uncertain. Between the trimmed V and J ends, which lost 7 bases and 2 bases, there was a span of 11 bases. CDR1 is MDHEN and CDR2 is SYDVKM in the germline V gene. The CDR3 length is 13 residues. The CDR3 loop is CASISYGNTEAFF. The CDR3 DNA reads as TGTGCCAGCATCTCGTACGGAAACACTGAAGCTTTCTTT. The full variable domain, in which reference TRBV28 and TRBJ1-1 provide the parts outside the CDR3, is DVKVTQSSRYLVKRTGEKVFLECVQDMDHENMFWYRQDPGLGLRLIYFSYDVKMKEKGDIPEGYSVSREKKERFSLILESASTNQTSMYLCASISYGNTEAFFGQGTRLTVV.

CDR3 protein: CARSPGLAGKYNEQFF. CDR3 bases: TGTGCCAGAAGTCCTGGACTAGCGGGAAAATACAATGAGCAGTTCTTC. The J gene is TRBJ2-1, the V gene TRBV6-2 or TRBV6-3, with 12 bases fitting TRBD2. With 9 bases clipped from V and 4 bases from J, the junction kept 10 bases outside the gene matches. There are 16 residues in the CDR3. Germline V gene lookup returns CDR1 MNHEY and CDR2 SVGEGT.

There are many counts of this clonotype. The chain employs TRBV28 and TRBJ1-5; D may be TRBD1 (6 bases). Trimming shortened V by 3 bases and J by 2 bases, and 11 bases separated the two germline ends. The germline V gene has CDR1 MDHEN and CDR2 SYDVKM. This CDR3 has 15 amino acids. The DNA of the CDR3 is TGTGCCAGCAGTTTCTTACAGGGCGGCAATCAGCCCCAGCATTTT. This codes for CASSFLQGGNQPQHF.

The chain uses TRBV28 and TRBJ2-7; a possible D gene is TRBD1 (6 bases). CDR1 and CDR2 from the germline V gene are MDHEN and SYDVKM. This CDR3 contains 11 residues. Trimming took 5 bases from V and 7 from J, leaving 9 bases between them. CDR3 residues: CASSNREEQYF. DNA of the CDR3: TGTGCCAGCAGTAACAGGGAAGAGCAGTACTTC.

This clonotype occurred many times. The chain carries TRBV6-2 or TRBV6-3 and TRBJ2-3; the match to TRBD2 covers 13 bases. J gave up 4 bases and V 6 bases, and 1 base lay outside the gene matches. CDR1 is MNHEY, CDR2 SVGEGT, per germline. The CDR3 is 14 amino acids. The CDR3 nucleotides are TGTGCCAGCAGACTAGCGGGAGGGCCAGATACGCAGTATTTT. It translates to CASRLAGGPDTQYF.

This clonotype was picked up many times. The V call is TRBV12-3 or TRBV12-4, the J call TRBJ2-1; a possible D gene is TRBD2 (5 bases). The length of the CDR3 is 15 residues. Trimming left V 5 bases short and J 7 bases short, with 18 bases between. DNA for the CDR3: TGTGCCAGCAGTACCTCGACGGACTTCCCGAATGAGCAGTTCTTC. Translating it yields CASSTSTDFPNEQFF.

This clonotype was seen repeatedly, ten times or more. V usage is TRBV20-1 and J usage is TRBJ2-3, with D perhaps TRBD2 (5 bases). This CDR3 has 15 amino acids. Trimming pared 0 bases from V and 1 base from J, leaving 11 bases between. Per the germline V gene, CDR1 is DFQATT and CDR2 is SNEGSKA (reference sequence). CDR3 sequence (DNA): TGCAGTGCTAGAGATCCCAACGGGGGCACAGATACGCAGTATTTT. It codes for CSARDPNGGTDTQYF.

This clonotype appeared many times. The chain links TRBV12-3 or TRBV12-4 to TRBJ2-7; D is unresolved. V lost 3 bases, J lost 0 bases, and 9 bases lay in between. The CDR3 totals 14 residues. CDR3 DNA sequence: TGTGCCAGCAGTTTGAACGGTAACTCCTACGAGCAGTACTTC. It is translated as CASSLNGNSYEQYF.

The sample holds a few counts of this clonotype. The chain uses TRBV28 and TRBJ2-7, with 9 bases lining up with TRBD2. Germline V gene data show CDR1 as MDHEN and CDR2 as SYDVKM. CDR3 size: 13 residues. V gave up 5 bases and J gave up 7 bases; unmatched junction bases: 6. CDR3 region: CASSGGRAREQYF. In DNA, the CDR3 is TGTGCCAGCAGTGGCGGGAGGGCGCGGGAGCAGTACTTC.

This chain connects TRBV20-1 to TRBJ1-5, with 7 bases matching TRBD1. Germline V gives CDR1 DFQATT, CDR2 SNEGSKA (reference sequence). This CDR3 comprises 13 residues. Trimming at V came to 6 bases and at J to 5 bases, leaving 7 bases not matched to a gene. CDR3 nucleotides: TGCAGTGCGGCGGGACAGAATGATCAGCCCCAGCATTTT. It translates to CSAAGQNDQPQHF.